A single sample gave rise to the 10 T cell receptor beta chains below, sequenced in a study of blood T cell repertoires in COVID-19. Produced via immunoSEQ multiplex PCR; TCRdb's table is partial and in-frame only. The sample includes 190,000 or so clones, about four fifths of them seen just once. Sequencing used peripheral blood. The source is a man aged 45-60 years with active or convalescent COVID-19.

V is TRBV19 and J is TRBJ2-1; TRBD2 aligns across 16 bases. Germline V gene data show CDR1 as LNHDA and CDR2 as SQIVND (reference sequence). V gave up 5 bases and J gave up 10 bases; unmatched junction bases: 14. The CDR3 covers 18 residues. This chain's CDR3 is CASSQESGTSGGVREQFF. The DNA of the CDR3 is TGTGCCAGTAGTCAAGAATCCGGGACTAGCGGGGGGGTGAGAGAGCAGTTCTTC. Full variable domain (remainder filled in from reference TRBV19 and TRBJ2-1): DGGITQSPKYLFRKEGQNVTLSCEQNLNHDAMYWYRQDPGQGLRLIYYSQIVNDFQKGDIAEGYSVSREKKESFPLTVTSAQKNPTAFYLCASSQESGTSGGVREQFFGPGTRLTVL.

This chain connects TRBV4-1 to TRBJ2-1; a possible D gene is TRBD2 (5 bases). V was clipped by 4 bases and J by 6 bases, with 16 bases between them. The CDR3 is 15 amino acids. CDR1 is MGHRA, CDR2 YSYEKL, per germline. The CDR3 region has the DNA TGCGCCAGCAGCCGTTGGGGAGAAAAGAGCAATGAGCAGTTCTTC. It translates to CASSRWGEKSNEQFF.

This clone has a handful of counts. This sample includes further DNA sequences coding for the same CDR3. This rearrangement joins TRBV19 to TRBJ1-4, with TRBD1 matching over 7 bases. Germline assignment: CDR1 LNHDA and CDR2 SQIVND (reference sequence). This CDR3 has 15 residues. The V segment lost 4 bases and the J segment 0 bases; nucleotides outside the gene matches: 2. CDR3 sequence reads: CASSTGQATNEKLFF. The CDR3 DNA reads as TGTGCCAGTAGTACTGGACAGGCAACTAATGAAAAACTGTTTTTT.

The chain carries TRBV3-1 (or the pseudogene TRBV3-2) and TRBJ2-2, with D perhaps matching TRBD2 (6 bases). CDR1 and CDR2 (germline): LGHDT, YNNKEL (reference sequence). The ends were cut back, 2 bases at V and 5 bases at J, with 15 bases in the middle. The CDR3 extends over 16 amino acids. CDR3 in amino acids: CASSQNRRAGTGELFF. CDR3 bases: TGTGCCAGCAGCCAAAATAGGCGGGCGGGAACCGGGGAGCTGTTTTTT.

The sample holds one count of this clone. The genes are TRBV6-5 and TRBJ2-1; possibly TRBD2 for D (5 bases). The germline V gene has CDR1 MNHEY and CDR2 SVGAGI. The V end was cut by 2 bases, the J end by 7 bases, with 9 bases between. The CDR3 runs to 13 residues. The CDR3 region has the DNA TGTGCCAGCAGTTACCAAACTAGAAATGAGCAGTTCTTC. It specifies CASSYQTRNEQFF.

The DNA of the CDR3 is TGTGCCAGCAGCGTGGGAACAGGGAGCCAAGAGACCCAGTACTTC. Residues: CASSVGTGSQETQYF. The gene calls are TRBV9 and TRBJ2-5; D is possibly TRBD1 (6 bases). The CDR3 contains 15 residues. Germline CDR1 and CDR2: SGDLS and YYNGEE. Trimming pared 2 bases from V and 1 base from J, leaving 12 bases between.

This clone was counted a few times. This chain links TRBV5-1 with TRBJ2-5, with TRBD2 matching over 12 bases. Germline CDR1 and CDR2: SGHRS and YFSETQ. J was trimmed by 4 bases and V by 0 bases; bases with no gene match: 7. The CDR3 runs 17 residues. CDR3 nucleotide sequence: TGCGCCAGCAGCTTGGGACTAGCGGGAGTAGGGAGAGAGACCCAGTACTTC. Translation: CASSLGLAGVGRETQYF.

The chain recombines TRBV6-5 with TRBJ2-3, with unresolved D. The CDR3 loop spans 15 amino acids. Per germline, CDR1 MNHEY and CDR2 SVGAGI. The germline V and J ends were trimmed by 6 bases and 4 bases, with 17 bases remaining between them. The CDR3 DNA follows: TGTGCCAGCAGGCCCTATGGTCCCACAGCAGATACGCAGTATTTT. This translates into CASRPYGPTADTQYF.

CDR3 residues: CASSGLAGATETQYF. The CDR3 DNA reads as TGTGCCAGCAGCGGACTAGCGGGGGCCACAGAGACCCAGTACTTC. The chain combines TRBV6-5 with TRBJ2-5; 13 positions agree with TRBD2. The CDR3 is 15 amino acids. V dropped 6 bases and J dropped 4; count of bases not matched to a gene: 5. Germline V gene sequence: CDR1 MNHEY, CDR2 SVGAGI.

CDR3 in amino acids: CASSAGQEETQYF. The DNA of the CDR3 is TGTGCCAGCTCCGCCGGACAGGAAGAGACCCAGTACTTC. The V gene is TRBV18, the J gene TRBJ2-5; 7 nucleotides agree with TRBD1. With 6 bases clipped from V and 3 bases from J, the junction kept 4 bases outside the gene matches. The germline CDR1 and CDR2 sequences are KGHSH and LQKENI. The CDR3 loop spans 13 amino acids.